These 11 T cell receptor beta chains share one sample of origin, sequenced in a study of cytomegalovirus exposure and HLA in healthy donors. This PCR relied on a set of 60 Vbeta primers and 13 Jbeta primers. Some clones are missing from TCRdb's copy, which holds only in-frame ones; the method was immunoSEQ multiplex PCR. Found here are roughly 150,000 clones, 80% of them singletons; the top ten hold around an eighth. Sequencing input: PBMCs. Receptor source: a woman aged 40 to 50 in good health and CMV-seronegative.

The CDR3 bases are TGTGCCAGCAGCAAGGGACTACGAAAGACCCAGTACTTC. This translates into CASSKGLRKTQYF. The rearrangement joins TRBV5-8 to TRBJ2-5, with 7 bases matching TRBD2. The trim removed 4 bases at V and 6 bases at J, leaving 6 bases unmatched. Germline V CDR1 and CDR2: SGHTS, YDEGEE. CDR3 length: 13 residues.

This clone was seen only once. The chain links TRBV10-2 to TRBJ2-3; possible D gene TRBD2, 7 bases. Germline V lookup: CDR1 WSHSY, CDR2 SAAADI. The CDR3 is 18 amino acids. V lost 4 bases and J 3 bases, leaving 23 bases between the germline ends. The CDR3: CASSGRAGDNYRTDTQYF. CDR3 DNA: TGCGCCAGCAGTGGTCGGGCGGGGGACAACTATAGGACAGATACGCAGTATTTT.

The rearrangement links TRBV21-1 to TRBJ2-7; whether TRBD1, the table's D call, matches the DNA was not checked. TRBV21-1 is listed as a pseudogene. CDR3 size: 15 residues. The CDR3 loop is CASSRRQALAYEQYF. The CDR3 DNA is TGTGCCAGCAGCCGTAGACAGGCCCTCGCCTACGAGCAGTACTTC.

The chain employs TRBV6-1 and TRBJ1-2; perhaps TRBD1 as D (5 bases). This CDR3 is built from 13 residues. V lost 5 bases, J lost 7 bases, and 14 bases lay in between. The germline V gene encodes CDR1 MNHNS and CDR2 SASEGT. The CDR3 here is CASSSGLYSGYTF. The CDR3 DNA reads as TGTGCCAGCAGTTCAGGGTTGTACAGTGGCTACACCTTC.

V and J are TRBV19 and TRBJ2-5; 15 bases line up with TRBD2. V lost 4 bases, J lost 4 bases, and 4 bases stayed unmatched. The V gene's germline CDR1 is LNHDA and CDR2 SQIVND (reference sequence). The CDR3 is 16 amino acids. This CDR3 is CASSNGLAGGLETQYF. The CDR3 nucleotides are TGTGCCAGTAGTAACGGACTAGCGGGAGGGCTAGAGACCCAGTACTTC. The variable domain in full, completed from reference TRBV19 and TRBJ2-5, reads DGGITQSPKYLFRKEGQNVTLSCEQNLNHDAMYWYRQDPGQGLRLIYYSQIVNDFQKGDIAEGYSVSREKKESFPLTVTSAQKNPTAFYLCASSNGLAGGLETQYFGPGTRLLVL.

This rearrangement joins TRBV11-3 to TRBJ2-5; tentative D call: TRBD2 (5 bases). Trimming shortened V by 1 base and J by 4 bases, and 13 bases separated the two germline ends. Germline CDR1 SGHNT, CDR2 YENEEA. This CDR3 contains 15 residues. The CDR3 region has the DNA TGTGCCAGCAGCTTAGGTATCGCGGGTATAGAGACCCAGTACTTC. Translation gives CASSLGIAGIETQYF.

The chain employs TRBV4-3 and TRBJ2-2; 8 nucleotides match TRBD2. V trimming: 0 bases; J trimming: 4 bases; junction bases outside the gene matches: 4. This CDR3 is 16 amino acids long. Per germline, CDR1 LGHNA and CDR2 YSLEER. CDR3 nucleotide sequence: TGCGCCAGCAGCCAAGACAGCGGGGGCTCCACCGGGGAGCTGTTTTTT. Residues: CASSQDSGGSTGELFF.

The rearrangement joins TRBV28 to TRBJ2-3, with TRBD2 identical over 8 bases. The CDR3 runs to 15 residues. CDR1 and CDR2 from the germline V gene are MDHEN and SYDVKM. V lost 3 bases, J lost 0 bases, and 2 bases stayed unmatched. As DNA, the CDR3 is TGTGCCAGCAGTTTGGAGCGGGGGAGCACAGATACGCAGTATTTT. Its translation: CASSLERGSTDTQYF.

This clone came up once. The J gene is TRBJ2-2, the V gene TRBV28; possibly TRBD1 for D (6 bases). The CDR3 runs 15 residues. CDR1 and CDR2 from the germline V gene are MDHEN and SYDVKM. V dropped 5 bases and J dropped 6 bases, with 16 bases sitting between them. CDR3 DNA sequence: TGTGCCAGCAGTCTGGGAACCAAGGGGGCCGGGGAGCTGTTTTTT. It encodes CASSLGTKGAGELFF.

V gene TRBV7-2 combines with J gene TRBJ2-7; 8 nucleotides agree with TRBD1. Trimming at V came to 5 bases and at J to 7 bases, leaving 7 bases not matched to a gene. CDR1 is SGHTA, CDR2 FQGNSA, per germline. The CDR3 runs 13 residues. The DNA of the CDR3 is TGTGCCAGCAGCCGAGGGGGACAGGTGGAGCAGTACTTC. This codes for CASSRGGQVEQYF.

The CDR3 bases are TGCGCCAGCAGCCGGGACTTCCAAGAGACCCAGTACTTC. It is translated as CASSRDFQETQYF. The chain links TRBV4-3 to TRBJ2-5; TRBD2 is a possible D gene (6 bases). Trimming left V 4 bases short and J 1 base short, with 7 bases between. Per the germline V gene, CDR1 is LGHNA and CDR2 is YSLEER. CDR3 length: 13 amino acids.